A single sample is the source of the 14 T cell receptor beta chains below, sequenced in a study of cytomegalovirus exposure and HLA in healthy donors. PCR amplification relied on 60 Vbeta primers (plus 13 Jbeta primers). The data were produced by immunoSEQ multiplex PCR, yet TCRdb's version contains in-frame clones alone and is incomplete. The repertoire holds 50,000 or so clones, 77% seen once, with 2.5% to 3% in the top ten. Sequenced sample: PBMCs. These receptors all come from a woman aged 40 to 50 in good health and CMV-seropositive.

The gene calls are TRBV30 and TRBJ2-7; D call uncertain. Germline loops: CDR1 GTSNPN, CDR2 SVGIG (reference sequence). The CDR3 contains 14 residues. V was shortened by 5 bases and J by 4 bases, with 18 bases between the two germline ends. CDR3 residues: CAWATRNPPYEQYF. DNA of the CDR3: TGTGCCTGGGCCACCAGGAACCCGCCTTACGAGCAGTACTTC.

This chain joins TRBV7-7 and TRBJ2-1; D remains ambiguous. This CDR3 region has 13 residues. Trimming removed 1 base from V and 7 bases from J, with 8 bases in between. The germline CDR1 and CDR2 sequences are SSHAT and FNYEAQ (reference sequence). The CDR3 loop is CASSLGGGNEQFF. The CDR3 DNA follows: TGTGCCAGCAGCTTAGGCGGTGGGAATGAGCAGTTCTTC.

The chain joins TRBV6-4 to TRBJ2-1; D perhaps matches TRBD2 (5 bases). The V end was cut by 6 bases, the J end by 0 bases, with 6 bases between. The length of the CDR3 is 13 residues. Germline V gene sequence: CDR1 MRHNA, CDR2 SNTAGT. This CDR3 is CASSRGSYNEQFF. Written as DNA, the CDR3 is TGTGCCAGCAGCCGGGGCTCCTACAATGAGCAGTTCTTC.

This rearrangement joins TRBV14 to TRBJ2-5; weak D call: TRBD1 (5 bases). The germline V and J ends were trimmed by 1 base and 5 bases, with 11 bases remaining between them. The germline gives CDR1 SGHDN, CDR2 FVKESK. The CDR3 spans 14 residues. The CDR3: CASSQASRVETQYF. DNA for the CDR3: TGTGCCAGCAGCCAAGCTTCCAGGGTGGAGACCCAGTACTTC.

V and J are TRBV11-1 and TRBJ2-1; 9 nucleotides align to TRBD2. This CDR3 contains 14 residues. From germline, CDR1 is SGHAT and CDR2 FQDESV (reference sequence). V lost 7 bases and J lost 2; bases outside the gene matches: 3. The CDR3 protein is CASTLAGTYNEQFF. The CDR3 coding sequence is TGTGCCAGCACGCTAGCGGGGACCTACAATGAGCAGTTCTTC.

The J gene is TRBJ2-7, the V gene TRBV28, with TRBD1 identical over 8 bases. The V gene's germline CDR1 is MDHEN and CDR2 SYDVKM. The CDR3 is 11 amino acids. J gave up 7 bases and V 8 bases, and 4 bases lay outside the gene matches. This chain's CDR3 is CASRQGWEQYF. DNA for the CDR3: TGTGCCAGCCGACAGGGGTGGGAGCAGTACTTC.

The chain uses TRBV7-6 and TRBJ1-2, with 7 bases identical to TRBD1. Germline lookup yields CDR1 SGHVS and CDR2 FNYEAQ. Germline trimming cut 5 bases from V and 2 bases from J; bases unmatched to any gene: 2. This CDR3 region has 13 residues. Written as DNA, the CDR3 is TGTGCCAGCAGCCCGGGACAGAACTATGGCTACACCTTC. It codes for CASSPGQNYGYTF.

This clone was detected a few times. The chain is built from TRBV30 and TRBJ1-1; D remains ambiguous. From germline, CDR1 is GTSNPN and CDR2 SVGIG (reference sequence). The CDR3 extends over 13 amino acids. V was pared by 0 bases and J by 0 bases, with 5 bases between. The CDR3 here is CAWSVQVNTEAFF. The DNA of the CDR3 is TGTGCCTGGAGTGTTCAGGTGAACACTGAAGCTTTCTTT.

The chain carries TRBV28 and TRBJ1-2; D perhaps matches TRBD1 (5 bases). Germline CDR1 and CDR2: MDHEN and SYDVKM. Deletions cut 8 bases from V and 5 bases from J, with 18 bases between. The CDR3 runs 14 residues. The CDR3 sequence: CASGTGTFLYGYTF. Written as DNA, the CDR3 is TGTGCCAGCGGGACCGGGACTTTTTTATATGGCTACACCTTC.

This clone was counted once. V and J are TRBV21-1 and TRBJ1-1; the table names TRBD1, a call not compared with the DNA. TRBV21-1 is a recognized pseudogene. The CDR3 runs 14 residues. The CDR3, as DNA: TGTGCCAGCAACCGTACAGGGCGGAACACTGAAGCTTTCTTT. Its protein product is CASNRTGRNTEAFF.

The chain links TRBV4-2 to TRBJ1-2, with D possibly being TRBD1 (5 bases). CDR3 length equals 13 residues. The germline V gene has CDR1 LGHNA and CDR2 YNFKEQ. Trimming pared 4 bases from V and 6 bases from J, leaving 12 bases between. CDR3 loop: CASSPGGTDGYTF. In DNA, the CDR3 is TGTGCCAGCAGCCCTGGCGGGACGGATGGCTACACCTTC.

This clone turned up a few times. V usage is TRBV5-1 and J usage is TRBJ2-3, with TRBD2 identical over 10 bases. With V trimmed by 6 bases and J by 0 bases, 4 bases remained unmatched. Looked up from germline, CDR1 is SGHRS and CDR2 is YFSETQ. CDR3 length: 15 residues. The CDR3 region has the DNA TGCGCCAGCACGAGCGGGGGGGCAAGCACAGATACGCAGTATTTT. Its protein product is CASTSGGASTDTQYF.

This chain connects TRBV21-1 to TRBJ2-2; the listed D gene, TRBD1, was not tested against the DNA. TRBV21-1 corresponds to a pseudogene. This CDR3 is 14 amino acids long. This CDR3 reads CASSKGRPGGELFF. In DNA, the CDR3 is TGTGCCAGCAGCAAAGGTCGGCCAGGCGGGGAGCTGTTTTTT.

The chain couples TRBV27 to TRBJ2-1; TRBD1 is a possible D gene (5 bases). CDR3 length: 13 amino acids. CDR1 is MNHEY, CDR2 SMNVEV, per germline (reference sequence). V gave up 1 base and J gave up 7 bases, with 8 bases separating them. CDR3 protein: CASSLLDINEQFF. In DNA, the CDR3 is TGTGCCAGCAGTTTATTGGACATTAATGAGCAGTTCTTC.